Sequencing of this T cell receptor (beta chain) was carried out in a study of T cell responses to AZD1222 COVID-19 vaccine (dated by TCRdb to the early 2020s). About the investigation overall: TCR sequencing covered over 230 trial participants: around 210 given two doses of AZD1222 and about 26 given two doses of MenACWY control vaccine. Trial participants were enrolled by age into 18-55, 56-69 and 70-plus year subgroups, with about 150, 28 and 57 TCR-sequenced participants respectively.

The CDR3 goes from the cysteine to the phenylalanine over 15 residues. The entry retains the CDR3 DNA only, 45 bases that are in frame from base 1. CDR1 and CDR2, looked up from the germline V gene, are SGHRS and YFSETQ. Trimming takes 5 bases off V and 3 bases off J; junction bases not matched to a gene: 9. The CDR3 regions of human TCRbeta chains were subjected to immunosequencing. Under the source paper's analysis protocol: Repertoire TCRs were checked for matches against a reference library of SARS-CoV-2-specific TCRs that had been generated using the MIRA antigen-specificity platform. Breadth was defined as the fraction of unique TCRs that were SARS-CoV-2-associated, and depth was defined as the fraction of total T cells that were SARS-CoV-2-associated. Using the MIRA data, each spike-specific TCR was assigned both to the spike region to which the TCR was reactive and to a CD4 or CD8 class. Log10-transformed breadth and depth values were compared by one-way ANOVA with Sidak's multiple comparisons tests. TCRdb stores this immuneACCESS table with in-frame sequences only. Part of the clones is absent; in the studies checked, under half of the shortfall reflects unresolved V genes, and no reason is known for the rest. That table gives V, J and clone size, and the DNA gave D and trimming. A total of about 130,000 clones appear in this sample, approximately 91% of them only once. The top ten constitute under 1.2% of the sample.

Concerning this clone itself: What this receptor recognizes is not known. No base qualities exist here, and no much larger clone lies one base off it.

According to the study, the label for this sample's time point signals: about 28 days (+/-7) after the second vaccine dose. AZD1222 recipients whose second dose came at about 4 weeks and those whose second dose came at about 12 weeks were combined into one group, since spike-specific TCR depth and breadth did not differ between the two schedules. Vaccinee samples came from UK trials COV001 and COV002, including a single-blind randomized controlled phase 2/3 trial of AZD1222 (ChAdOx1 nCoV-19) in healthy adults. For TCRbeta chain sequencing, PBMC samples from trial participants were taken at day 0 and at day 28 after the second dose. Summary of the overall study and its limitations: Most participants were white British and females outnumbered males, and the authors suggested that clonal diversity may have been underestimated. In the small 56-69-year group, the increase in depth fell short of significance, most likely because of low power. Reportedly, close to half of the unique spike-specific TCRs recognized epitopes lying outside the regions that are mutated in the B.1.351 and B.1.1.7 variants. Conclusions about previously exposed vaccinees are limited because only six or seven AZD1222 recipients were SARS-CoV-2 seropositive at baseline. A significant rise in spike-specific TCR breadth and depth was observed after two AZD1222 doses relative to day 0 and relative to MenACWY recipients. The vaccine-associated CD4 TCRs covered the entire spike protein, and the dominant responses fell in regions 160-218 and 743-854. No day 14 peak-response samples were available, so repertoires were characterized only after the peak T cell response.

The clonotype was recovered from an adult who received the AZD1222 COVID-19 vaccine. The chain is encoded by TRBV5-1 joined to TRBJ2-3, with TRBD1 matching 7 junction bases. The sample in question was peripheral blood, obtained 28 days after the second AZD1222 dose. DNA sequence: TGCGCCAGCAGTTACAGGGGTCCAGTTACAGATACGCAGTATTTT. This translates into CASSYRGPVTDTQYF.